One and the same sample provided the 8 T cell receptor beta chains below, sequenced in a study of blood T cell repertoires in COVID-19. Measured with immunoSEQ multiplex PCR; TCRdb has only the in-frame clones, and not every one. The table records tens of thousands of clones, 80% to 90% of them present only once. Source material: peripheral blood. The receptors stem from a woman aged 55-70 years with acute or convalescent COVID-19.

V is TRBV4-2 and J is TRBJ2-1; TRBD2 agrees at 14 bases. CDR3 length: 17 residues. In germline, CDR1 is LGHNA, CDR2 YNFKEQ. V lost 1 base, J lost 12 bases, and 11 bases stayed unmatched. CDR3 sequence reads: CASSQGRVGTSGGVQFF. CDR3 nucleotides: TGTGCCAGCAGCCAAGGAAGAGTGGGGACTAGCGGGGGTGTGCAGTTCTTC.

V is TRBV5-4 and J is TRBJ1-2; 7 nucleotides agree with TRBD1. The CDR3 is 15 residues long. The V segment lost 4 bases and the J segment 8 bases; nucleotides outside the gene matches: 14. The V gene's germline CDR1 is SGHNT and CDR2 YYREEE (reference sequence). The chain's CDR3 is CASSPWTGSVEGYTF. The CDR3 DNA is TGTGCCAGCAGCCCCTGGACAGGCAGTGTGGAGGGCTACACCTTC.

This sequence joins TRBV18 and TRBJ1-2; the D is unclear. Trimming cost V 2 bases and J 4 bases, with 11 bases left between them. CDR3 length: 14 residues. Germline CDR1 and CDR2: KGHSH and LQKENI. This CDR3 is CASSPERTPYGYTF. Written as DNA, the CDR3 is TGTGCCAGCTCACCAGAGCGGACTCCCTATGGCTACACCTTC.

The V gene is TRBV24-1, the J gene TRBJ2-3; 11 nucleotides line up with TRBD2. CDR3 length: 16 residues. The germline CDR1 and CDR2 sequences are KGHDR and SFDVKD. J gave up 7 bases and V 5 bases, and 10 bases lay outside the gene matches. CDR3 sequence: CATSVASSGGRYTQYF. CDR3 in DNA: TGTGCCACCAGTGTGGCGTCTAGCGGGGGGAGGTATACGCAGTATTTT.

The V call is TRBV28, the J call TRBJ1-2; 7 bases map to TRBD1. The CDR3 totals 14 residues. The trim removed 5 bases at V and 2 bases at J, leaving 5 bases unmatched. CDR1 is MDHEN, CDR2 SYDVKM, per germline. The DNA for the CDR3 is TGTGCCAGCAGTCTCCCACAGGGGAACTATGGCTACACCTTC. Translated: CASSLPQGNYGYTF.

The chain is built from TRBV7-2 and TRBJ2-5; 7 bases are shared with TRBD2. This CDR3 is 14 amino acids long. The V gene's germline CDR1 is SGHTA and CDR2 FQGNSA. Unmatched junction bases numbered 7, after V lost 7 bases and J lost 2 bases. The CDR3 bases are TGTGCCAGCAATCCGTGGGGGGGTCAAGAGACCCAGTACTTC. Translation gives CASNPWGGQETQYF.

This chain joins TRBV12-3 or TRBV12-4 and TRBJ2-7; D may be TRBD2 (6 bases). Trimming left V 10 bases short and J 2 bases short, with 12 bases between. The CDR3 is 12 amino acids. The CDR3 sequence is CATKGLTYEQYF. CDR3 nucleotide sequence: TGTGCCACAAAGGGACTGACCTACGAGCAGTACTTC.

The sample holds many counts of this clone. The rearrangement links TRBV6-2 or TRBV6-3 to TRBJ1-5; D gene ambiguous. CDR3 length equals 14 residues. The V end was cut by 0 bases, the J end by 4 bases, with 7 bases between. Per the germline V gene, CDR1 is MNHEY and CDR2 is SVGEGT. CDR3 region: CASSYSSRNQPQHF. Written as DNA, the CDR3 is TGTGCCAGCAGTTACTCGAGCCGAAATCAGCCCCAGCATTTT.